This T cell receptor (beta chain) is from a study of Ad26.COV2.S vaccination and SARS-CoV-2 variants. About the research overall: Ad26.COV2.S shots went into the muscle once or twice, 56 days apart.

Details on this clone: Its antigen is unidentified.

Germline V gene lookup returns CDR1 LNHDA and CDR2 SQIVND (reference sequence). V shed 3 bases, J shed 6 bases, and the junction held 7 bases outside the gene matches. The CDR3 runs 15 residues. Treatment noted: roughly 19 received Ad26.COV2.S at low or high dose, single or two shots; several received placebo; per-sample allocation not given. The study sampled participants on day 63 after the first vaccine or placebo injection. Overall study findings and caveats: Spike-specific TCR breadth was greater after Ad26.COV2.S than placebo. Whether participants received vaccine or placebo, their non-spike TCR breadth was similar.

Only in-frame clones appear in the TCRdb table, and some are missing; sequencing was by immunoSEQ multiplex PCR. The data show around 300,000 clones, roughly nine tenths seen once. The clonotype comes from a person between 18 and 65 years old who received the Ad26.COV2.S COVID-19 vaccine or a placebo. Sequenced here: peripheral blood, sampled in a trial of Ad26.COV2.S vaccine versus placebo. V is TRBV19 and J is TRBJ2-3, with TRBD2 matching 9 bases. This CDR3 is CASSMGPSGKDTQYF. The CDR3 nucleotides read TGTGCCAGTAGTATGGGTCCTAGCGGGAAGGATACGCAGTATTTT.